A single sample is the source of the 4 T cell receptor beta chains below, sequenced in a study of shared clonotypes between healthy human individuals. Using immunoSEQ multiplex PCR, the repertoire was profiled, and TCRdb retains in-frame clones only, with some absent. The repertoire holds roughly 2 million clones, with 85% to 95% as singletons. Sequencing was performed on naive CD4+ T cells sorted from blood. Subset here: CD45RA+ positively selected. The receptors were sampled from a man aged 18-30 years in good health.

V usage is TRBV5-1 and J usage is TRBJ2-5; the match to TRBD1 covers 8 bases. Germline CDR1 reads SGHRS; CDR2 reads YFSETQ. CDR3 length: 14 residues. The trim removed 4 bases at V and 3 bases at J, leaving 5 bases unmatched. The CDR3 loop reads CASSKMDREETQYF. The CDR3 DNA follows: TGCGCCAGCAGCAAGATGGACAGGGAAGAGACCCAGTACTTC.

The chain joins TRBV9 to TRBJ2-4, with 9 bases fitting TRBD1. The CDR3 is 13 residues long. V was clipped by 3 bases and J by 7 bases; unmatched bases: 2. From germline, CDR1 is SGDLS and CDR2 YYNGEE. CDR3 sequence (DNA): TGTGCCAGCAGCGGGGACAGGGTGAACATTCAGTACTTC. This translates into CASSGDRVNIQYF.

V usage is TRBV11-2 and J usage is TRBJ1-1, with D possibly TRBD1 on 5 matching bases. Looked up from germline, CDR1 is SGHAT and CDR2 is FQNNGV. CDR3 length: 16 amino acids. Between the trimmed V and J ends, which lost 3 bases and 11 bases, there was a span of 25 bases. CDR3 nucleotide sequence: TGTGCCAGCAGCTTTATGGCCAAAACAGGAAATCAAGCGGCTTTCTTT. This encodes CASSFMAKTGNQAAFF.

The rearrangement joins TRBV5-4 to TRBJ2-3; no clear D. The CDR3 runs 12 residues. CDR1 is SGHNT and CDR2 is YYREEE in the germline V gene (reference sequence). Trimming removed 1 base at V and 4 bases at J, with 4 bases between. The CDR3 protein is CASSLWADTQYF. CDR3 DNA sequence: TGTGCCAGCAGCTTGTGGGCAGATACGCAGTATTTT.